The rows below give T cell receptor beta chains drawn from one sample of a study of OX40 agonist ivuxolimab in advanced cancers. Method: immunoSEQ multiplex PCR; TCRdb's copy keeps in-frame clones and lacks some. The data contain fewer than 40,000 clones, about 90% of them singletons. Here the sequenced sample was CD4+ or CD8+ T cells sorted from blood, taken in a trial of the OX40 agonist ivuxolimab. The receptors shown here come from an adult with an advanced solid tumor such as melanoma, head and neck, liver or kidney cancer. The CDR3 runs from the conserved cysteine through the conserved F or W. Fields, in order: D gene, V gene, J gene, clone size, CDR3 protein, CDR3 DNA. A D gene is named only where the DNA matches it firmly. Some rows have no size entry. The others give once, few or many, or a class for an expanded clone.

TRBD2,TRBV27,TRBJ2-2,NA,CASSHLLAGGNTGELFF,TGTGCCAGCAGCCACCTCCTCGCGGGGGGGAACACCGGGGAGCTGTTTTTT
TRBD1,TRBV19,TRBJ1-1,NA,CASSIGQGLGNTEAFF,TGTGCCAGTAGTATCGGACAGGGGTTGGGGAACACTGAAGCTTTCTTT
NA,TRBV13,TRBJ1-2,NA,CASSLGRQGKNYGYTF,TGTGCCAGCAGCTTAGGCCGACAAGGGAAGAACTATGGCTACACCTTC
NA,TRBV5-8,TRBJ2-7,NA,CASSLTYEQYF,TGTGCCAGCAGCCTCACCTACGAGCAGTACTTC
NA,TRBV6-1,TRBJ1-1,NA,CASTPWDTEAFF,TGTGCCAGCACCCCTTGGGACACTGAAGCTTTCTTT
NA,TRBV7-9,TRBJ1-4,once,CASTLGGPSNEKLFF,TGTGCCAGCACCCTCGGTGGGCCTTCTAATGAAAAACTGTTTTTT
NA,TRBV5-8,TRBJ1-2,NA,CASSLGFTYGYTF,TGTGCCAGCAGCTTAGGTTTTACCTATGGCTACACCTTC
NA,TRBV19,TRBJ1-1,NA,CASSIGRSGDTEAFF,TGTGCCAGTAGTATTGGCAGGTCCGGGGACACTGAAGCTTTCTTT
NA,TRBV27,TRBJ2-1,NA,CASTTNVGAAYNEQFF,TGTGCCAGCACCACGAACGTCGGGGCCGCCTACAATGAGCAGTTCTTC
NA,TRBV19,TRBJ1-1,once,CASSIVPNTEAFF,TGTGCCAGTAGTATAGTCCCGAACACTGAAGCTTTCTTT
NA,TRBV10-3,TRBJ2-3,NA,CAMGTERDTQYF,TGTGCCATGGGGACGGAGCGGGATACGCAGTATTTT
TRBD1,TRBV4-1,TRBJ2-1,NA,CASSQSTGGTYNEQFF,TGCGCCAGCAGCCAGTCGACAGGGGGCACTTACAATGAGCAGTTCTTC
NA,TRBV30,TRBJ1-2,NA,CAWSSVGIYGYTF,TGTGCCTGGAGCTCCGTGGGTATCTATGGCTACACCTTC
NA,TRBV4-2,TRBJ2-7,NA,CASSQDTYEQYF,TGTGCCAGCAGCCAAGATACGTACGAGCAGTACTTC
NA,TRBV12-2,TRBJ2-3,NA,CASRLISPGLAGPDTQYF,TGTGCAAGTCGCTTAATATCTCCGGGACTAGCGGGGCCAGATACGCAGTATTTT
NA,TRBV10-3,TRBJ2-3,NA,CATGLLSVTDTQYF,TGTGCCACCGGCCTTCTTAGCGTAACAGATACGCAGTATTTT
TRBD1,TRBV4-3,TRBJ1-1,NA,CASSQEARGRGTEAFF,TGCGCCAGCAGCCAAGAGGCCAGGGGGAGGGGAACTGAAGCTTTCTTT
TRBD1,TRBV7-9,TRBJ1-1,NA,CASSLGRQGAHTEAFF,TGTGCCAGCAGCTTAGGCCGACAGGGTGCGCACACTGAAGCTTTCTTT
NA,TRBV19,TRBJ2-2,NA,CASSMWVSNTGELFF,TGTGCCAGTAGTATGTGGGTATCGAACACCGGGGAGCTGTTTTTT
NA,TRBV2,TRBJ1-5,NA,CASSEVGNQPQHF,TGTGCCAGCAGTGAAGTGGGAAATCAGCCCCAGCATTTT
NA,TRBV5-1,TRBJ1-1,NA,CASSLAQGEGANTEAFF,TGCGCCAGCAGCTTGGCACAGGGAGAGGGTGCGAACACTGAAGCTTTCTTT
NA,TRBV4-3,TRBJ2-7,NA,CASSQDSTVGEQYF,TGCGCCAGCAGCCAAGATTCGACAGTGGGGGAGCAGTACTTC
NA,TRBV7-2,TRBJ1-1,once,CASSLEAGEGAEAFF,TGTGCCAGCAGCTTAGAAGCTGGTGAAGGGGCTGAAGCTTTCTTT
NA,TRBV5-1,TRBJ1-2,NA,CASSKIPGLTNYGYTF,TGCGCCAGCAGCAAAATCCCGGGACTGACTAACTATGGCTACACCTTC
NA,TRBV4-3,TRBJ1-2,NA,CASSQEGSAGGYTF,TGCGCCAGCAGCCAAGAAGGATCCGCTGGGGGCTACACCTTC
NA,TRBV19,TRBJ2-7,NA,CASSIPGGIYEQYF,TGTGCCAGTAGTATCCCCGGGGGCATCTACGAGCAGTACTTC
TRBD1,TRBV19,TRBJ1-2,few,CASTSIRTGWVYGYTF,TGTGCCAGTACCAGTATCCGGACAGGGTGGGTTTATGGCTACACCTTC
NA,TRBV19,TRBJ1-3,NA,CASSIVISGNTIYF,TGTGCCAGTAGTATAGTTATCTCTGGAAACACCATATATTTT
NA,TRBV2,TRBJ2-1,NA,CATRDNYNEQFF,TGTGCCACCCGGGACAATTACAATGAGCAGTTCTTC
TRBD2,TRBV19,TRBJ2-7,NA,CASSTLAGGLDEQYF,TGTGCCAGTAGTACCCTAGCGGGGGGGCTGGACGAGCAGTACTTC
TRBD1,TRBV5-1,TRBJ1-1,NA,CASSRGQGYTEAFF,TGCGCCAGCAGTCGCGGACAGGGCTACACTGAAGCTTTCTTT
TRBD2,TRBV7-9,TRBJ2-7,NA,CASSLGSSQRGGLHEQYF,TGTGCCAGCAGCTTAGGGTCCTCCCAGCGGGGGGGCCTACATGAGCAGTACTTC
NA,TRBV4-3,TRBJ2-5,NA,CASSQFSIATQETQYF,TGCGCCAGCAGCCAATTCTCAATAGCGACCCAAGAGACCCAGTACTTC
TRBD2,TRBV5-4,TRBJ2-1,NA,CASSSSGGAAYEQFF,TGTGCCAGCAGCTCTAGCGGGGGGGCCGCGTATGAGCAGTTCTTC
TRBD1,TRBV29-1,TRBJ2-7,NA,CSVERGTGAYEQYF,TGCAGCGTTGAAAGAGGGACAGGGGCTTACGAGCAGTACTTC
NA,TRBV4-1,TRBJ1-4,NA,CASSPTRSTNEKLFF,TGCGCCAGCAGCCCGACACGATCAACTAATGAAAAACTGTTTTTT
NA,TRBV10-3,TRBJ1-2,NA,CAISESGSLIYGYTF,TGTGCCATCAGTGAGTCTGGCAGCTTAATCTATGGCTACACCTTC
NA,TRBV23-1,TRBJ1-5,NA,CASSPRARRGRRSQPQHF,TGCGCCAGCAGTCCCCGGGCCCGGAGGGGCCGGAGGTCTCAGCCCCAGCATTTT
NA,TRBV5-4,TRBJ2-7,medium-sized,CASSPGRGAYEQYF,TGTGCCAGCAGCCCGGGCAGGGGGGCCTACGAGCAGTACTTC
TRBD1,TRBV6-5,TRBJ1-5,NA,CASSYSTGGNQPQHF,TGTGCCAGCAGTTACTCCACAGGGGGCAATCAGCCCCAGCATTTT